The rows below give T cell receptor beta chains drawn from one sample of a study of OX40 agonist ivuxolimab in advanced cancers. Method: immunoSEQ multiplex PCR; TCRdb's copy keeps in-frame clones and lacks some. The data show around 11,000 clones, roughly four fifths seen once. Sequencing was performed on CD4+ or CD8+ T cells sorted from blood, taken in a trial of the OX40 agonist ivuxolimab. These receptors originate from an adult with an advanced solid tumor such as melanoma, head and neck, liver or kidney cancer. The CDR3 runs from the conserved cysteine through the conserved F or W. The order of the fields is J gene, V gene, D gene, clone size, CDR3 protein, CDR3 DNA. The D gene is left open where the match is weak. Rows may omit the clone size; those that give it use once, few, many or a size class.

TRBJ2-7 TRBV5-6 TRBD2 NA CASSLPPWREGLYEQYF TGTGCCAGCAGTTTGCCGCCTTGGCGGGAGGGCCTCTACGAGCAGTACTTC
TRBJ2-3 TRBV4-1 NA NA CASSQVWPSMDTQYF TGCGCCAGCAGCCAAGTGTGGCCCTCGATGGATACGCAGTATTTT
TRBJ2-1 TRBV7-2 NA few CASSSPNDNEQFF TGTGCCAGCAGCTCCCCGAACGACAATGAGCAGTTCTTC
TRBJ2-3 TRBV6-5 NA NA CASSFRSTDTQYF TGTGCCAGCAGTTTTAGAAGCACAGATACGCAGTATTTT
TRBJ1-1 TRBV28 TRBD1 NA CASSLRDRGAMNTEAFF TGTGCCAGCAGTTTGCGGGACAGGGGGGCGATGAACACTGAAGCTTTCTTT
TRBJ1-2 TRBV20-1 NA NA CSATGYGYTF TGCAGTGCTACAGGGTACGGCTACACCTTC
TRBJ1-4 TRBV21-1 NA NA CASSDKGGEGNEKLFF TGTGCCAGCAGCGATAAGGGAGGGGAGGGTAATGAAAAACTGTTTTTT
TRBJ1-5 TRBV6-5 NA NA CASSPSWGSNQPQHF TGTGCCAGCAGTCCCAGTTGGGGTAGCAATCAGCCCCAGCATTTT
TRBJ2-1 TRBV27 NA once CASSLEPPFGEQFF TGTGCCAGCAGTTTGGAACCCCCCTTCGGTGAGCAGTTCTTC
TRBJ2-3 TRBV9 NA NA CASSDPRDTGEDTQYF TGTGCCAGCAGCGACCCCCGGGACACGGGTGAAGATACGCAGTATTTT
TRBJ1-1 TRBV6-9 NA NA CASSEAPLGNTEAFF TGTGCCAGCAGTGAAGCGCCATTGGGGAACACTGAAGCTTTCTTT
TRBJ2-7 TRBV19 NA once CASSIGKGSSYEQYF TGTGCCAGTAGTATAGGGAAAGGGAGCTCCTACGAGCAGTACTTC
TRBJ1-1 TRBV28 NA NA CASSFAGALAFF TGTGCCAGCAGTTTTGCAGGGGCGTTAGCTTTCTTT
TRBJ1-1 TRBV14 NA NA CASSLAGGGTEAFF TGTGCCAGCAGCTTGGCCGGCGGTGGCACTGAAGCTTTCTTT
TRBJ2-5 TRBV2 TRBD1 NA CASSGGDRGQETQYF TGTGCCAGCAGTGGGGGGGACAGGGGCCAAGAGACCCAGTACTTC
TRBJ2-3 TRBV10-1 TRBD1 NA CASSDPTGGANPDTQYF TGCGCCAGCAGTGACCCAACAGGGGGCGCGAACCCCGATACGCAGTATTTT
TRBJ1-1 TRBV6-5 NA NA CASSYQVTNEAFF TGTGCCAGCAGTTACCAGGTTACGAATGAAGCTTTCTTT
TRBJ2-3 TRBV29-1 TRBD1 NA CSVEGQGEAQYF TGCAGCGTTGAAGGACAGGGGGAGGCGCAGTATTTT
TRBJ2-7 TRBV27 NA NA CASSLVVRGSRYEQYF TGTGCCAGCAGTTTAGTTGTTAGGGGTTCTCGCTACGAGCAGTACTTC
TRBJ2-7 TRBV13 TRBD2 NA CASSLRGIDEQYF TGTGCCAGCAGCTTGCGGGGGATTGACGAGCAGTACTTC
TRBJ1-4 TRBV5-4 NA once CASSLDPPTNEKLFF TGTGCCAGCAGCTTAGATCCACCAACTAATGAAAAACTGTTTTTT
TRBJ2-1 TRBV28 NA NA CASSPWGINEQFF TGTGCCAGCAGCCCTTGGGGGATTAATGAGCAGTTCTTC
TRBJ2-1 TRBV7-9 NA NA CASSYSSGEQFF TGTGCCAGCAGCTATTCTAGTGGCGAGCAGTTCTTC
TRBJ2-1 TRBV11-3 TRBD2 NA CASSILAGAYNEQFF TGTGCCAGCAGCATACTAGCGGGAGCCTACAATGAGCAGTTCTTC
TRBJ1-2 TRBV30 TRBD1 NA CALRQGGYTF TGTGCCTTACGACAGGGGGGCTACACCTTC
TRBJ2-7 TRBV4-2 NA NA CASSQVQGHGYEQYF TGTGCCAGCAGCCAAGTTCAGGGCCACGGCTACGAGCAGTACTTC
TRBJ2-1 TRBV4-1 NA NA CASSQRNPYNEQFF TGCGCCAGCAGCCAACGGAACCCCTACAATGAGCAGTTCTTC